These 29 T cell receptor beta chains originate from one sample sequenced in a study of cytomegalovirus exposure and HLA in healthy donors. PCR amplification relied on 60 Vbeta primers (plus 13 Jbeta primers). Data came from immunoSEQ multiplex PCR; TCRdb stores just in-frame clones and leaves some out. Here the sample spans about 120,000 clones, around 66% being singletons. Source material: PBMCs. These receptor sequences come from a man younger than 35 in good health and CMV-seropositive.

V usage is TRBV7-8 and J usage is TRBJ2-7; D possibly corresponds to TRBD1 (6 bases). V lost 0 bases to trimming and J lost 0 bases, with 18 bases between them. The CDR3 extends over 18 amino acids. Germline V lookup: CDR1 SGHVS, CDR2 FQNEAQ. CDR3 sequence reads: CASSLAVRQGTSSYEQYV. As DNA, the CDR3 is TGTGCCAGCAGCTTAGCGGTTCGGCAGGGGACCTCCTCCTACGAGCAGTACGTC.

The J gene is TRBJ2-3, the V gene TRBV5-1; D is undetermined. CDR3 size: 16 residues. Per germline, CDR1 SGHRS and CDR2 YFSETQ. Between the trimmed V and J ends, which lost 1 base and 1 base, there was a span of 13 bases. CDR3 sequence reads: CASSLLPLSGTDTQYF. DNA for the CDR3: TGCGCCAGCAGCTTGTTACCCCTATCGGGCACAGATACGCAGTATTTT.

This chain uses TRBV28 with TRBJ1-5; D may be TRBD1 (6 bases). The CDR3 spans 15 residues. Deletions cut 6 bases from V and 4 bases from J, with 16 bases between. CDR1 and CDR2 from the germline V gene are MDHEN and SYDVKM. The DNA for the CDR3 is TGTGCCAGCAGCCTCGAGTGGCAGGGGAATCAGCCCCAGCATTTT. The encoded protein is CASSLEWQGNQPQHF.

This clone turned up a few times. The chain recombines TRBV7-9 with TRBJ1-1, with D unresolved. The germline V and J ends were trimmed by 6 bases and 4 bases, with 12 bases remaining between them. The CDR3 has 13 amino acids. Germline V gene data show CDR1 as SEHNR and CDR2 as FQNEAQ (reference sequence). The chain's CDR3 is CASSVPGGTEAFF. Here the CDR3 DNA reads TGTGCCAGCAGTGTGCCCGGAGGCACTGAAGCTTTCTTT. Variable domain in full (rest from reference TRBV7-9 and TRBJ1-1): DTGVSQNPRHKITKRGQNVTFRCDPISEHNRLYWYRQTLGQGPEFLTYFQNEAQLEKSRLLSDRFSAERPKGSFSTLEIQRTEQGDSAMYLCASSVPGGTEAFFGQGTRLTVV.

The CDR3 sequence: CASSDLVRETQYF. The CDR3 DNA reads TGTGCCAGCAGTGATCTGGTCAGAGAGACCCAGTACTTC. V usage is TRBV2 and J usage is TRBJ2-5; D gene ambiguous. The CDR3 is 13 amino acids. V lost 3 bases and J lost 4, with 9 bases in between. Per germline, CDR1 SNHLY and CDR2 FYNNEI.

This rearrangement joins TRBV18 to TRBJ2-1; 9 nucleotides agree with TRBD2. V trimming: 3 bases; J trimming: 0 bases; junction bases outside the gene matches: 6. This CDR3 region has 17 residues. CDR1 is KGHSH, CDR2 LQKENI, per germline. This CDR3 is CASSPVSGGTSYNEQFF. The CDR3 nucleotides read TGTGCCAGCTCACCTGTTAGCGGGGGCACCTCCTACAATGAGCAGTTCTTC.

The sample holds one count of this clone. The chain is built from TRBV4-1 and TRBJ2-3, with TRBD2 matching over 13 bases. This CDR3 is 17 amino acids long. Germline CDR1 and CDR2: MGHRA and YSYEKL. The junction had 6 bases not matched to a gene; V was cut back by 3 bases and J by 3 bases. CDR3 amino acids: CASSHGLAGVLTDTQYF. The CDR3 coding sequence is TGCGCCAGCAGCCACGGACTAGCGGGGGTTCTGACAGATACGCAGTATTTT.

The genes are TRBV27 and TRBJ1-2, with D possibly being TRBD1 (6 bases). Germline V gene data show CDR1 as MNHEY and CDR2 as SMNVEV (reference sequence). CDR3 size: 12 residues. V lost 6 bases and J 8 bases, leaving 13 bases between the germline ends. The CDR3 DNA reads as TGTGCCAGCAGGGATGGACAGTGCGGCTACACCTTC. Translated, it gives CASRDGQCGYTF.

The chain joins TRBV15 to TRBJ2-7, with D perhaps matching TRBD1 (6 bases). V was shortened by 3 bases and J by 1 base, with 10 bases between the two germline ends. CDR1 and CDR2 (germline): LNHNV, YYDKDF (reference sequence). CDR3 length: 14 amino acids. DNA for the CDR3: TGTGCCACCAGCAGCCTCAGGGGATCCTACGAGCAGTACTTC. Translation gives CATSSLRGSYEQYF.

The chain links TRBV7-2 to TRBJ2-5; a possible D gene is TRBD2 (5 bases). V was cut by 5 bases and J by 10 bases, with 17 bases left in between. Germline loops: CDR1 SGHTA, CDR2 FQGNSA. The CDR3 runs to 13 residues. CDR3 sequence reads: CASSTEGRPIQYF. As DNA, the CDR3 is TGTGCCAGCAGCACAGAGGGCCGCCCCATCCAGTACTTC.

This clone occurred a few times. The chain couples TRBV4-2 to TRBJ2-3; D unresolved. The germline V and J ends were trimmed by 1 base and 3 bases, with 11 bases remaining between them. In germline, CDR1 is LGHNA, CDR2 YNFKEQ. The CDR3 sequence is 15 residues long. CDR3 nucleotides: TGTGCCAGCAGCCAAGTATCCCAGGTGACAGATACGCAGTATTTT. Encoded protein: CASSQVSQVTDTQYF.

With respect to this clone: The junction does not match germline at one end; this may be a read error. The chain recombines TRBV4-1 with TRBJ1-4, with D perhaps matching TRBD1 (5 bases). CDR3 length: 15 residues. The V gene's germline CDR1 is MGHRA and CDR2 YSYEKL. CDR3 amino acids: CASGQALGGYEKLFF. CDR3 DNA: TGCGCCAGCGGCCAAGCTCTCGGGGGTTATGAAAAACTGTTTTTT.

This sequence joins TRBV12-5 and TRBJ2-5; possibly TRBD2 for D (5 bases). The germline gives CDR1 LGHNT, CDR2 FRNRAP. This CDR3 has 18 residues. Between the trimmed V and J ends, which lost 1 base and 4 bases, there was a span of 22 bases. The CDR3 nucleotides are TGTGCTAGTGGTTTGGGAGCAAAGGGAGAGTCGGGCCGAGAGACCCAGTACTTC. This codes for CASGLGAKGESGRETQYF.

This chain uses TRBV7-9 with TRBJ1-1, with 8 bases aligning to TRBD1. The CDR3 runs 15 residues. Germline CDR1 reads SEHNR; CDR2 reads FQNEAQ (reference sequence). The V segment lost 4 bases and the J segment 10 bases; nucleotides outside the gene matches: 14. The CDR3 DNA reads TGTGCCAGCAGCTCTGGCCCGGGACAGGACTTACGAGCTTTCTTT. The encoded protein is CASSSGPGQDLRAFF.

V is TRBV6-1 and J is TRBJ1-5; 10 nucleotides agree with TRBD1. The CDR3 extends over 15 amino acids. V was clipped by 10 bases and J by 6 bases; unmatched bases: 12. CDR1 and CDR2 (germline): MNHNS, SASEGT. As DNA, the CDR3 is TGTGCCATACTAAAATCGACAGGGGGCTTTCAGCCCCAGCATTTT. Translating gives CAILKSTGGFQPQHF.

The rearrangement joins TRBV29-1 to TRBJ1-5, with a tentative D call TRBD1 (6 bases). The CDR3 loop spans 13 amino acids. V lost 3 bases and J 2 bases, leaving 8 bases between the germline ends. Germline V lookup: CDR1 SQVTM, CDR2 ANQGSEA. The DNA of the CDR3 is TGCAGCGTTGACTCAGGGGGCAATCAGCCCCAGCATTTT. This gives the protein CSVDSGGNQPQHF.

This clone has a handful of counts. The chain employs TRBV30 and TRBJ2-1; a possible D gene is TRBD1 (5 bases). Germline V gene sequence: CDR1 GTSNPN, CDR2 SVGIG (reference sequence). Trimming took off 0 bases at V and 5 bases at J, with 17 bases between the two ends. This CDR3 region has 16 residues. The CDR3 DNA sequence: TGTGCCTGGAGTGTAGTGGGGCGCGGACGGGACAATGAGCAGTTCTTC. This translates into CAWSVVGRGRDNEQFF.

The chain employs TRBV9 and TRBJ2-4; 11 bases align to TRBD2. The germline V gene has CDR1 SGDLS and CDR2 YYNGEE. The CDR3 length is 19 residues. V trimming: 3 bases; J trimming: 0 bases; junction bases outside the gene matches: 11. The CDR3 here is CASSATGLAEGLAKNIQYF. CDR3 nucleotides: TGTGCCAGCAGCGCAACGGGACTAGCGGAGGGGTTAGCCAAAAACATTCAGTACTTC.

The V call is TRBV4-1, the J call TRBJ2-2; D might be TRBD2 (7 bases). V lost 4 bases and J 6 bases, leaving 18 bases between the germline ends. This CDR3 is built from 16 residues. Per germline, CDR1 MGHRA and CDR2 YSYEKL. The CDR3: CASSPGLGGAAGELFF. CDR3 DNA: TGCGCCAGCAGCCCGGGATTAGGGGGGGCCGCCGGGGAGCTGTTTTTT.

This rearrangement joins TRBV2 to TRBJ2-7; no reliable D call. V shed 2 bases and J shed 6 bases, with 11 bases lying between them. Per germline, CDR1 SNHLY and CDR2 FYNNEI. The CDR3 loop spans 13 amino acids. The CDR3 protein is CASSEFQELEQYV. The CDR3 coding sequence is TGTGCCAGCAGTGAATTTCAGGAACTCGAGCAGTACGTC.

This clone was seen once. The chain carries TRBV6-6 and TRBJ1-5; 9 nucleotides line up with TRBD1. The CDR3 runs to 13 residues. CDR1 MNHNY and CDR2 SVGAGI come from the germline V gene (reference sequence). The trim removed 5 bases at V and 7 bases at J, leaving 3 bases unmatched. CDR3 sequence (DNA): TGTGCCAGCAGTAGGGACAGGGACCAGCCCCAGCATTTT. It codes for CASSRDRDQPQHF.

In DNA, the CDR3 is TGTGCCAGCACCCCACTAGCGGGGGGGCGGGGCTCCTACAATGAGCAGTTCTTC. Protein product: CASTPLAGGRGSYNEQFF. The gene calls are TRBV11-2 and TRBJ2-1, with 13 bases that match TRBD2. The V gene's germline CDR1 is SGHAT and CDR2 FQNNGV. The V and J ends lost 7 bases and 0 bases, in that order; junction bases with no gene match: 9. CDR3 length equals 18 residues.

V gene TRBV18 combines with J gene TRBJ1-2; D perhaps matches TRBD1 (5 bases). V lost 2 bases to trimming and J lost 2 bases, with 12 bases between them. Germline V gives CDR1 KGHSH, CDR2 LQKENI. The CDR3 spans 15 residues. This CDR3 reads CASSPTGTPNYGYTF. The CDR3 nucleotides read TGTGCCAGCTCACCAACCGGGACTCCGAACTATGGCTACACCTTC.

The table lists this clone with a few counts. The V and J genes are TRBV30 and TRBJ2-7; maybe TRBD2 (6 bases). This CDR3 comprises 14 residues. V was pared by 8 bases and J by 2 bases, with 19 bases between. Germline V gene sequence: CDR1 GTSNPN, CDR2 SVGIG (reference sequence). CDR3 sequence (DNA): TGTGCCGCCTCAGGGACTGAATATCCCTACGAGCAGTACTTC. It is translated as CAASGTEYPYEQYF.

This clone was counted a few times. The CDR3 loop reads CASSQSQGMKGEQFF. DNA for the CDR3: TGTGCCAGCAGCCAGTCACAGGGAATGAAAGGTGAGCAGTTCTTC. This chain uses TRBV14 with TRBJ2-1; maybe TRBD1 (6 bases). The ends were cut back, 3 bases at V and 9 bases at J, with 18 bases in the middle. Germline V gene data show CDR1 as SGHDN and CDR2 as FVKESK. This CDR3 is 15 amino acids long.

V usage is TRBV11-3 and J usage is TRBJ2-1, with 8 nucleotides matching TRBD1. Trimming took 5 bases from V and 9 from J; bases not matched to a gene: 3. This CDR3 is 12 amino acids long. Per germline, CDR1 SGHNT and CDR2 YENEEA. The CDR3 coding sequence is TGTGCCAGCAGCGGAACAGGGGGTGAGCAGTTCTTC. This encodes CASSGTGGEQFF.

CDR3 residues: CASLGKRSNQPQHF. The DNA for the CDR3 is TGTGCCAGCTTGGGAAAGCGGAGCAATCAGCCCCAGCATTTT. This chain connects TRBV28 to TRBJ1-5; D remains unclear. Per the germline V gene, CDR1 is MDHEN and CDR2 is SYDVKM. The CDR3 consists of 14 residues. The V gene lost 8 bases and the J gene lost 1 base, with 12 bases spanning the gap.

This clone was recorded once. This chain connects TRBV28 to TRBJ2-7; tentatively, D is TRBD2 (5 bases). Germline V lookup: CDR1 MDHEN, CDR2 SYDVKM. The CDR3 runs to 16 residues. The germline V and J ends were trimmed by 8 bases and 1 base, with 21 bases remaining between them. CDR3 loop: CASRFSRGKISYEQYF. The CDR3 DNA is TGTGCCAGCCGATTCTCTCGGGGTAAAATTTCCTACGAGCAGTACTTC.

The chain is built from TRBV5-4 and TRBJ2-3, with TRBD2 matching over 16 bases. J was trimmed by 12 bases and V by 5 bases; bases with no gene match: 9. Germline V lookup: CDR1 SGHNT, CDR2 YYREEE (reference sequence). CDR3 length equals 15 residues. The CDR3 bases are TGTGCCAGCAGTTTCGGGACTAGCGGGGGGGGCCAACAGTATTTT. Translation: CASSFGTSGGGQQYF.